These 7 T cell receptor beta chains came from one sample sequenced in a study of Graves' ophthalmopathy and Graves' hyperthyroidism. CDR3 regions of TCR beta were amplified from RNA transcripts. The first-round RT-PCR employed HTBI primers together with the Qiagen OneStep RT-PCR kit. A multiplex PCR was then performed as the second round. MiXCR was run by TCRdb on the multiplex PCR reads, yielding one entry per CDR3 protein. The profile covers 240,000 or so distinct CDR3 sequences, with around 45% appearing a single time and around half taken by the ten largest. Sequencing used peripheral blood. Receptors originate from an adult man with Graves' ophthalmopathy.

The chain links TRBV5-1 to TRBJ2-7; D call uncertain. Looked up from germline, CDR1 is SGHRS and CDR2 is YFSETQ. CDR3 length: 15 amino acids. Trimming stripped 1 base from V and 1 base from J, with 12 bases between. DNA of the CDR3: TGCGCCAGCAGCTTGTCACCCCAGACGTCCTACGAGCAGTACTTC. Its protein product is CASSLSPQTSYEQYF.

The sample holds a few counts of this clonotype. This chain links TRBV2 with TRBJ2-2; possibly TRBD2 for D (7 bases). Germline CDR1 SNHLY, CDR2 FYNNEI. The CDR3 contains 15 residues. V was pared by 4 bases and J by 5 bases, with 14 bases between. CDR3 coding DNA: TGTGCCAGCAGTGCGGAGGGGGGGCGGACCGGGGAGCTGTTTTTT. It encodes CASSAEGGRTGELFF.

The sample holds a few counts of this clonotype. This chain connects TRBV5-1 to TRBJ1-4, with D possibly being TRBD1 (6 bases). This CDR3 region has 14 residues. CDR1 is SGHRS and CDR2 is YFSETQ in the germline V gene. Between the trimmed V and J ends, which lost 5 bases and 8 bases, there was a span of 16 bases. The CDR3 nucleotides are TGCGCCAGCAGACCGGGGGCGCGTACCGAAAAACTGTTTTTT. This translates into CASRPGARTEKLFF.

The CDR3 DNA follows: TGTGCCAGCAGTTACCTTGACGGAGGGAACACTGAAGCTTTCTTT. As protein: CASSYLDGGNTEAFF. The V call is TRBV6-5, the J call TRBJ1-1; D not resolved. V was clipped by 2 bases and J by 1 base, with 11 bases between them. The V gene's germline CDR1 is MNHEY and CDR2 SVGAGI. This CDR3 region has 15 residues.

Points on this clonotype: The conserved phenylalanine or tryptophan normally closing the CDR3 is absent here, so this likely arose from a read error. The V call is TRBV5-1, the J call TRBJ1-1, with TRBD1 matching over 7 bases. Germline V gene sequence: CDR1 SGHRS, CDR2 YFSETQ. This CDR3 has 12 amino acids. Germline trimming cut 0 bases from V and 8 bases from J; bases unmatched to any gene: 1. The CDR3 region has the DNA TGCGCCAGCAGCTTGGGACAGGGAGAAGCTTTCCTT. This codes for CASSLGQGEAFL.

This chain connects TRBV6-5 to TRBJ2-7, with 9 bases lining up with TRBD1. Looked up from germline, CDR1 is MNHEY and CDR2 is SVGAGI. The CDR3 consists of 16 residues. The junction had 5 bases not matched to a gene; V was cut back by 2 bases and J by 0 bases. CDR3 in DNA: TGTGCCAGCAGTTACGGACAGGGGTTGCCCTCCTACGAGCAGTACTTC. Translation: CASSYGQGLPSYEQYF.

J is TRBJ2-7 and V is TRBV20-1, with D perhaps matching TRBD1 or TRBD2 (7 bases each). Germline CDR1 reads DFQATT; CDR2 reads SNEGSKA (reference sequence). This CDR3 spans 14 amino acids. Trimming left V 6 bases short and J 7 bases short, with 22 bases between. The CDR3: CSAETNQGGREQYF. As DNA, the CDR3 is TGCAGTGCCGAGACGAATCAGGGGGGGAGGGAGCAGTACTTC.